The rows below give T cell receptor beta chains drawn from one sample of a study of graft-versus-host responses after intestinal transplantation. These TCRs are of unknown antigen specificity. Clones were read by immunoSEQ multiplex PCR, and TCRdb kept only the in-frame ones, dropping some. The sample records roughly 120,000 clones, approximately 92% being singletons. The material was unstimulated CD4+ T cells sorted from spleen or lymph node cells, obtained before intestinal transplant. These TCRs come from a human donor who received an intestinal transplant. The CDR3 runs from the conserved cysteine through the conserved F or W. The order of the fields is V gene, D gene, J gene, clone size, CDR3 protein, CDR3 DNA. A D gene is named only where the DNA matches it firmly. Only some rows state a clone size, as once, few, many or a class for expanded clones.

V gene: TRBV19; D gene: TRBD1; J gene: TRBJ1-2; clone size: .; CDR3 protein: CASTDREGYGYTF; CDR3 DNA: TGTGCCAGTACCGACAGGGAAGGCTATGGCTACACCTTC
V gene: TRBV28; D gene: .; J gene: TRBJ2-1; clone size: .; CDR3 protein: CASTRGSGYYNEQFF; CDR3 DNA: TGTGCCAGCACTAGGGGAAGCGGATATTACAATGAGCAGTTCTTC
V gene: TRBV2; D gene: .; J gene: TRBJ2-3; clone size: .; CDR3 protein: CASSVATGTDTQYF; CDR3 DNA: TGTGCCAGCAGTGTGGCTACCGGCACAGATACGCAGTATTTT
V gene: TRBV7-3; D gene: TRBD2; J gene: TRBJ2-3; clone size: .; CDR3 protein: CASSLKPRLAGVGDTQYF; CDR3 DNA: TGTGCCAGCAGCTTAAAACCGAGGCTAGCGGGAGTCGGAGATACGCAGTATTTT
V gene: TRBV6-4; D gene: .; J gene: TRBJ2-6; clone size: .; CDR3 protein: CASSDESSGANVLTF; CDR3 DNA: TGTGCCAGCAGTGACGAGAGCTCTGGGGCCAACGTCCTGACTTTC
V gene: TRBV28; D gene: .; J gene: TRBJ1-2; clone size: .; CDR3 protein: CASSFPLNYGYTF; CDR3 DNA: TGTGCCAGCAGTTTTCCCCTTAACTATGGCTACACCTTC
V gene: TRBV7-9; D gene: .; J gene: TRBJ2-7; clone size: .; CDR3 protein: CASSLTGGSYEQYF; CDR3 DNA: TGTGCCAGCAGCTTAACAGGTGGCTCCTACGAGCAGTACTTC
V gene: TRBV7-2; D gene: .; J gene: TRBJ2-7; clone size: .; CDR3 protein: CASSHARGEQYF; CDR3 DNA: TGTGCCAGCAGCCATGCGAGAGGCGAGCAGTACTTC
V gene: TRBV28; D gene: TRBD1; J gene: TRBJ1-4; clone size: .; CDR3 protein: CASSSPSDRATNEKLFF; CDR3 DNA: TGTGCCAGCAGCTCCCCCTCGGACAGGGCAACTAATGAAAAACTGTTTTTT
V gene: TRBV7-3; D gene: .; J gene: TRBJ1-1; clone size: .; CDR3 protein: CASSLRPGRMHTEAFF; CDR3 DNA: TGTGCCAGCAGCTTAAGGCCAGGGAGGATGCACACTGAAGCTTTCTTT
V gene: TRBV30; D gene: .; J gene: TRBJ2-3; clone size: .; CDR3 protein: CAWRAPDSTDTQYF; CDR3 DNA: TGTGCCTGGAGGGCCCCTGATAGCACAGATACGCAGTATTTT
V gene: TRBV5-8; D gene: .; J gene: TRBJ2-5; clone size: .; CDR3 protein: CASNIQGLQETQYF; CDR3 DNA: TGTGCCAGCAACATACAGGGATTACAAGAGACCCAGTACTTC
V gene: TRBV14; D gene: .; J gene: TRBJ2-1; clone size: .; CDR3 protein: CASSQAQGWNEQFF; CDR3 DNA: TGTGCCAGCAGCCAAGCACAGGGATGGAATGAGCAGTTCTTC
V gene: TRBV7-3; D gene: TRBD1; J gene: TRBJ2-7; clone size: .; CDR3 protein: CASSRDRGGEQYF; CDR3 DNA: TGTGCCAGCAGCCGGGACAGGGGGGGGGAGCAGTACTTC
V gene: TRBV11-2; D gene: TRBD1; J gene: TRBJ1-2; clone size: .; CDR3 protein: CASRRYRDRGLGYTF; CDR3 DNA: TGTGCCAGCAGACGCTACCGGGACAGGGGCCTTGGCTACACCTTC
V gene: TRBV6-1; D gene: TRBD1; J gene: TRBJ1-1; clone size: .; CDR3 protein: CASITGGRNTEAFF; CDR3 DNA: TGTGCCAGCATTACAGGGGGCCGGAACACTGAAGCTTTCTTT
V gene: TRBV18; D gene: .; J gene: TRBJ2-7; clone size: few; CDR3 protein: CASSPRSLVPYEQYF; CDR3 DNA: TGTGCCAGCTCACCACGGTCACTCGTTCCCTACGAGCAGTACTTC